Each of the 11 T cell receptor beta chains below was sequenced from the same sample in a study of blood T cell repertoires in COVID-19. Generated by immunoSEQ multiplex PCR, the TCRdb table keeps only in-frame clones and is missing some. Of 120,000 or so clones listed, 82% are singletons. The sequencing input was peripheral blood. All receptors come from a human donor in a cohort sampled during active COVID-19.

This clone was detected a few times. The V call is TRBV2, the J call TRBJ1-1, with a weak D call TRBD1 (5 bases). Germline values: CDR1 SNHLY, CDR2 FYNNEI. V lost 6 bases and J 0 bases, leaving 8 bases between the germline ends. CDR3 length: 13 amino acids. Here the CDR3 reads CASSGTVNTEAFF. The CDR3 DNA sequence: TGTGCCAGCAGCGGGACTGTGAACACTGAAGCTTTCTTT.

This clone was detected many times. This chain connects TRBV19 to TRBJ1-5, with 8 bases identical to TRBD1. The CDR3 runs 15 residues. CDR1 and CDR2 (germline): LNHDA, SQIVND (reference sequence). With 3 bases clipped from V and 7 bases from J, the junction kept 8 bases outside the gene matches. The CDR3 DNA sequence: TGTGCCAGTAGTATGGGGACAGGTGGGGTGCAGCCCCAGCATTTT. It encodes CASSMGTGGVQPQHF. Based on the CDR3 plus reference TRBV19 and TRBJ1-5, the full variable domain is DGGITQSPKYLFRKEGQNVTLSCEQNLNHDAMYWYRQDPGQGLRLIYYSQIVNDFQKGDIAEGYSVSREKKESFPLTVTSAQKNPTAFYLCASSMGTGGVQPQHFGDGTRLSIL.

The chain uses TRBV5-1 and TRBJ1-1, with D possibly being TRBD1 (5 bases). The CDR3 is made up of 17 amino acids. The V gene lost 0 bases and the J gene lost 5 bases, with 20 bases spanning the gap. Germline values: CDR1 SGHRS, CDR2 YFSETQ. The CDR3, as DNA: TGCGCCAGCAGCTTGGCGGGCAGGGCTAGTGGTGAGACTGAAGCTTTCTTT. Translation gives CASSLAGRASGETEAFF.

This chain joins TRBV6-6 and TRBJ1-2; 9 bases map to TRBD1. This CDR3 region has 14 residues. Germline CDR1 reads MNHNY; CDR2 reads SVGAGI (reference sequence). V gave up 1 base and J gave up 7 bases; unmatched junction bases: 4. CDR3 nucleotide sequence: TGTGCCAGCAGTTACTTTGGGACAGGGAGTGGCTACACCTTC. Protein product: CASSYFGTGSGYTF.

The chain couples TRBV19 to TRBJ1-1; weak D call: TRBD1 (5 bases). Trimming stripped 6 bases from V and 0 bases from J, with 17 bases between. CDR1 LNHDA and CDR2 SQIVND come from the germline V gene (reference sequence). The CDR3 extends over 16 amino acids. The CDR3 DNA sequence: TGTGCCAGTAGCAGACCCACAGGAACAATGAACACTGAAGCTTTCTTT. The encoded protein is CASSRPTGTMNTEAFF.

CDR3 sequence reads: CASRQGLGSYNEQFF. In DNA, the CDR3 is TGTGCCAGCAGGCAAGGACTAGGCTCCTACAATGAGCAGTTCTTC. The J gene is TRBJ2-1, the V gene TRBV7-2; 7 bases match TRBD2. This CDR3 region has 15 residues. Losses at the gene ends were 6 bases for V and 0 bases for J; bases not matched to a gene: 5. Germline V lookup: CDR1 SGHTA, CDR2 FQGNSA.

The genes are TRBV18 and TRBJ1-4; 7 bases match TRBD1. The trim removed 5 bases at V and 5 bases at J, leaving 2 bases unmatched. CDR3 size: 13 residues. CDR1 and CDR2 from the germline V gene are KGHSH and LQKENI. The CDR3 region has the DNA TGTGCCAGCTCATCGGGACAGAATGAAAAACTGTTTTTT. Translation: CASSSGQNEKLFF.

This CDR3 reads CASRQLVIPTYEQYF. In DNA, the CDR3 is TGTGCCAGCAGGCAACTGGTAATCCCGACCTACGAGCAGTACTTC. The V gene is TRBV6-5, the J gene TRBJ2-7; the D is unclear. The germline gives CDR1 MNHEY, CDR2 SVGAGI. Trimming pared 6 bases from V and 2 bases from J, leaving 17 bases between. The CDR3 covers 15 residues.

The V gene is TRBV6-2 or TRBV6-3, the J gene TRBJ1-2; 9 bases map to TRBD1. Germline V lookup: CDR1 MNHEY, CDR2 SVGEGT. The CDR3 sequence is 12 residues long. V was pared by 5 bases and J by 8 bases, with 3 bases of the junction left unmatched. Here the CDR3 DNA reads TGTGCCAGCAGTCAGGACAGGGGCGGCTACACCTTC. Its protein product is CASSQDRGGYTF.

The genes are TRBV6-5 and TRBJ2-3; D is perhaps TRBD2 (5 bases). V was pared by 3 bases and J by 5 bases, with 12 bases between. Germline loops: CDR1 MNHEY, CDR2 SVGAGI. CDR3 length: 14 amino acids. The CDR3 sequence: CASSYGGGKDTQYF. The CDR3 DNA reads as TGTGCCAGCAGTTATGGAGGTGGGAAAGATACGCAGTATTTT.

The rearrangement links TRBV5-1 to TRBJ2-1, with D hard to call. CDR1 and CDR2 (germline): SGHRS, YFSETQ. The CDR3 loop spans 13 amino acids. V lost 1 base to trimming and J lost 9 bases, with 11 bases between them. DNA for the CDR3: TGCGCCAGCAGCTTGCCTAGATACGGTGAGCAGTTCTTC. Its protein is CASSLPRYGEQFF.